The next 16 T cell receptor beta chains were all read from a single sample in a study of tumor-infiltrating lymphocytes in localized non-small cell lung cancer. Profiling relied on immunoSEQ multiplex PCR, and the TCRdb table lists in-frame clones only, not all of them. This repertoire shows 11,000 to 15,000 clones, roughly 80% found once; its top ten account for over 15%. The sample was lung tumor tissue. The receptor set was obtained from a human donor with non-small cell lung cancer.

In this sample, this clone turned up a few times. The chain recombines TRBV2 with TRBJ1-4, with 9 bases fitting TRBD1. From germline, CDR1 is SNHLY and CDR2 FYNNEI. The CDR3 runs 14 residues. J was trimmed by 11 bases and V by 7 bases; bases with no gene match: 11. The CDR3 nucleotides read TGTGCCAGCACCCCGGGACAGGGAATCGGGAAACTGTTTTTT. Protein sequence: CASTPGQGIGKLFF.

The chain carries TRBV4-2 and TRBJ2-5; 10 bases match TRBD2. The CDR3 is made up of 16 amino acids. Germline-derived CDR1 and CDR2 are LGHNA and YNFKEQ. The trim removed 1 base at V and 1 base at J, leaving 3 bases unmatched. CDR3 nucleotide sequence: TGTGCCAGCAGCCAAGGTCTAGCGGGAGCCCAAGAGACCCAGTACTTC. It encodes CASSQGLAGAQETQYF.

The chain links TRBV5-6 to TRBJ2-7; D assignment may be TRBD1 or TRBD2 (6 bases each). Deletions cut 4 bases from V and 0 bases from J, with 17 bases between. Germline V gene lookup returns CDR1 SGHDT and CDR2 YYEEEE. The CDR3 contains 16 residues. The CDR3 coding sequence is TGTGCCAGCAGCCCCGGGAGACAGGACATCTCCTACGAGCAGTACTTC. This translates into CASSPGRQDISYEQYF. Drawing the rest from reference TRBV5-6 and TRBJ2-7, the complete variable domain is DAGVTQSPTHLIKTRGQQVTLRCSPKSGHDTVSWYQQALGQGPQFIFQYYEEEERQRGNFPDRFSGHQFPNYSSELNVNALLLGDSALYLCASSPGRQDISYEQYFGPGTRLTVT.

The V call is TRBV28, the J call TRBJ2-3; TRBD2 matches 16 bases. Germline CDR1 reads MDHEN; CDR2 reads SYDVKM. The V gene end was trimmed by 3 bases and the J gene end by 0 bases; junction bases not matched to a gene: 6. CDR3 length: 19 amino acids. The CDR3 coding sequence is TGTGCCAGCAGTTTGGGGACTAGCGGGGGGGCTTATAGCACAGATACGCAGTATTTT. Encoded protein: CASSLGTSGGAYSTDTQYF.

The CDR3 region has the DNA TGTGCCATCAGAAACGACAGGGGAGGGGACGAGCAGTACTTC. Protein sequence: CAIRNDRGGDEQYF. The chain is built from TRBV10-3 and TRBJ2-7; TRBD1 might be the D (8 bases). V was trimmed by 6 bases and J by 5 bases, leaving 17 bases between them. The V gene's germline CDR1 is ENHRY and CDR2 SYGVKD. This CDR3 is built from 14 residues.

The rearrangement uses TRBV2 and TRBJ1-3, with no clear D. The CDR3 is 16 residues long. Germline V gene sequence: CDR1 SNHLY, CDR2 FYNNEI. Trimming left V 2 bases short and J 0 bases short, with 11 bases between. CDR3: CASSELGRTSGNTIYF. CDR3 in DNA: TGTGCCAGCAGTGAACTAGGACGGACCTCTGGAAACACCATATATTTT.

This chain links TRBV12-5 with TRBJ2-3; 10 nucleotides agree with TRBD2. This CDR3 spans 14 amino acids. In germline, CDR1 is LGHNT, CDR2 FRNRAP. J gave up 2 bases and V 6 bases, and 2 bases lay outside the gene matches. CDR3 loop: CASGLAGVTDTQYF. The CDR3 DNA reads TGTGCTAGTGGGCTAGCGGGGGTCACAGATACGCAGTATTTT.

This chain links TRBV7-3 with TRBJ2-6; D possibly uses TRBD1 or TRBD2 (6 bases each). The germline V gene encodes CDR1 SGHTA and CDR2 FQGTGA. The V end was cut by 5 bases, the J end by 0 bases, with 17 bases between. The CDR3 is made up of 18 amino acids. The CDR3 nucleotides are TGTGCCAGCAGCCCGGGGGCCACAGGGCCCTCTGGGGCCAACGTCCTGACTTTC. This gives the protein CASSPGATGPSGANVLTF.

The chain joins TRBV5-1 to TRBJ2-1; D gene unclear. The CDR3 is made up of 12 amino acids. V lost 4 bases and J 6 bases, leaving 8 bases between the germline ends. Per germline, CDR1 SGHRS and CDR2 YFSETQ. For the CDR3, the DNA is TGCGCCAGCAGCCCTCCTAGCAATGAGCAGTTCTTC. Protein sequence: CASSPPSNEQFF.

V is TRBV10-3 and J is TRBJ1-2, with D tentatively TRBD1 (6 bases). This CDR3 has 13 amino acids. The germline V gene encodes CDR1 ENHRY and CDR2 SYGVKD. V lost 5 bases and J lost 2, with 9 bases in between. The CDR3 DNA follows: TGTGCCATCAGTCTGGGACAAAACTATGGCTACACCTTC. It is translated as CAISLGQNYGYTF.

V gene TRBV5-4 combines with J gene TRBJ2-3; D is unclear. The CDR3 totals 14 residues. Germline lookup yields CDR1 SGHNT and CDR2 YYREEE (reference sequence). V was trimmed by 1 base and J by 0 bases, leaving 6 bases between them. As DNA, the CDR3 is TGTGCCAGCAGCTTGTACCTGAGCACAGATACGCAGTATTTT. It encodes CASSLYLSTDTQYF.

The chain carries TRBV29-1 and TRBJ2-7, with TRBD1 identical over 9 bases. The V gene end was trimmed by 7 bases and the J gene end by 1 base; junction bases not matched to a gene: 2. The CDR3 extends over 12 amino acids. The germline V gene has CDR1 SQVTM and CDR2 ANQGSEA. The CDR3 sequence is CSATGGSYEQYF. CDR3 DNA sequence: TGCAGCGCGACAGGGGGGTCCTACGAGCAGTACTTC.

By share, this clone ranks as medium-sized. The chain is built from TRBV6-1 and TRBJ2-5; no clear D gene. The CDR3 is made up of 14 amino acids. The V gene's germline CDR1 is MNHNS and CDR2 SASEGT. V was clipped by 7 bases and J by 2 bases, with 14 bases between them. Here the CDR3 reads CASTRGTVQETQYF. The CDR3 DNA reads TGTGCCAGCACCCGAGGAACAGTACAAGAGACCCAGTACTTC.

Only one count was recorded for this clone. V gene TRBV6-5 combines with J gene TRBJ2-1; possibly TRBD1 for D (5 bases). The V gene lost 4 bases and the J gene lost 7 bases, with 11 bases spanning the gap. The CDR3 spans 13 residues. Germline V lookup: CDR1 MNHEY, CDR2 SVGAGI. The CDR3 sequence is CASSSPTVNEQFF. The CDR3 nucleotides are TGTGCCAGCAGTTCCCCGACAGTAAATGAGCAGTTCTTC.

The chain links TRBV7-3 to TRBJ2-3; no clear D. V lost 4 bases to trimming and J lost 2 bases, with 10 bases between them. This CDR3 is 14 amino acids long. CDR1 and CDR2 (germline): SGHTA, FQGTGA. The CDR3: CASSSDRYTDTQYF. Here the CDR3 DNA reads TGTGCCAGCAGCTCCGATAGATACACAGATACGCAGTATTTT.

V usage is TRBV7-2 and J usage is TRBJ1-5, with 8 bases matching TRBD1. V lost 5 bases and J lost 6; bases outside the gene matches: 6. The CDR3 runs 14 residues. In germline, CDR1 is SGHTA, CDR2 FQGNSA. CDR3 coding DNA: TGTGCCAGCAGCCGGGACAGGAACTTTCAGCCCCAGCATTTT. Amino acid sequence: CASSRDRNFQPQHF. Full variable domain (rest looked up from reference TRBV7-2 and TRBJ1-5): GAGVSQSPSNKVTEKGKDVELRCDPISGHTALYWYRQSLGQGLEFLIYFQGNSAPDKSGLPSDRFSAERTGGSVSTLTIQRTQQEDSAVYLCASSRDRNFQPQHFGDGTRLSIL.